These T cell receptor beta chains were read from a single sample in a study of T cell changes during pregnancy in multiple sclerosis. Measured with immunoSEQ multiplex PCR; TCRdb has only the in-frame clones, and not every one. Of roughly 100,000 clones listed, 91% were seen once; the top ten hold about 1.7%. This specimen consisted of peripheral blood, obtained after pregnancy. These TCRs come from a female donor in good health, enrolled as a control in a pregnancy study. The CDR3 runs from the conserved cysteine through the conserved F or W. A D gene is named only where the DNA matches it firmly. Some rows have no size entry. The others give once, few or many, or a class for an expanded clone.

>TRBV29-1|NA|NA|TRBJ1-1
CSVGTRELGAFF
TGCAGCGTAGGGACCCGGGAGCTAGGGGCTTTCTTT
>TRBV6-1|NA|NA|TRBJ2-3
CASSEPYRTDTQYF
TGTGCCAGCAGTGAACCTTACAGGACAGATACGCAGTATTTT
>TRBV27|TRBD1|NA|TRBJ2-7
CASSRAGQGAKQQYF
TGTGCCAGCAGTCGGGCCGGACAGGGGGCAAAGCAGCAGTACTTC
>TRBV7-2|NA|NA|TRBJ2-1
CASSPTQGSNEQFF
TGTGCCAGCAGCCCGACCCAGGGGTCCAATGAGCAGTTCTTC
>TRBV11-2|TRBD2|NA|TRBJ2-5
CASSYLAGAQETQYF
TGTGCCAGCAGCTACTTAGCGGGGGCCCAAGAGACCCAGTACTTC
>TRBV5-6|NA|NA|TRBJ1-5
CASSLGRGSNQPQHF
TGTGCCAGCAGCTTGGGTAGGGGGAGCAATCAGCCCCAGCATTTT
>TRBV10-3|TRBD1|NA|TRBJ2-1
CAIQGAYEQFF
TGTGCCATCCAGGGGGCCTATGAGCAGTTCTTC
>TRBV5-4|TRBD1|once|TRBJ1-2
CASSLAKRGQGYTF
TGTGCCAGCAGCTTGGCCAAGAGGGGGCAGGGCTACACCTTC
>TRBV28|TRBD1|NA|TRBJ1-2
CASSLFTGAYGYTF
TGTGCCAGCAGTTTGTTTACAGGGGCCTATGGCTACACCTTC
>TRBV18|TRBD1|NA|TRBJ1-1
CASSPGQKNTEAFF
TGTGCCAGCTCACCGGGACAGAAGAACACTGAAGCTTTCTTT
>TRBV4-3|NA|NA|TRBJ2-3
CASSPLAQGGSDTQYF
TGCGCCAGCAGCCCGCTGGCCCAGGGTGGTTCAGATACGCAGTATTTT
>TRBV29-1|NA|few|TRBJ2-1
CSVEKNEQFF
TGCAGCGTCGAGAAGAATGAGCAGTTCTTC
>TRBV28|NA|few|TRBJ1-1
CASSLPRGIEAFF
TGTGCCAGCAGTTTACCCAGGGGCATTGAAGCTTTCTTT
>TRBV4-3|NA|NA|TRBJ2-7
CASSQAHGGLYEQYF
TGCGCCAGCAGCCAAGCCCATGGGGGCCTCTACGAGCAGTACTTC
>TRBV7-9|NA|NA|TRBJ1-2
CASSLGDSRRGYTF
TGTGCCAGCAGCTTAGGAGACAGCCGGCGGGGCTACACCTTC
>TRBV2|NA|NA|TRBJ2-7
CASRALGPSYEQYF
TGTGCCAGCAGGGCCCTGGGCCCCTCCTACGAGCAGTACTTC
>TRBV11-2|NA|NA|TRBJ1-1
CASSMTVDTEAFF
TGTGCCAGCAGCATGACAGTCGACACTGAAGCTTTCTTT
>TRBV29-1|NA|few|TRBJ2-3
CSVALVGTDTQYF
TGCAGCGTTGCACTAGTGGGCACAGATACGCAGTATTTT
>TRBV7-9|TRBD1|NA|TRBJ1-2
CASSRDSNYGYTF
TGTGCCAGCAGCCGGGACAGCAACTATGGCTACACCTTC
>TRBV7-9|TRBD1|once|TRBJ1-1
CASSGDSLGTEAFF
TGTGCCAGCAGCGGGGACAGCCTAGGGACTGAAGCTTTCTTT
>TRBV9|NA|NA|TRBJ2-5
CASSEGYQETQYF
TGTGCCAGCAGCGAGGGGTACCAAGAGACCCAGTACTTC
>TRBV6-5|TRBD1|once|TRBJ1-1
CASSSGTVISEAFF
TGTGCCAGCAGCTCCGGGACAGTTATATCTGAAGCTTTCTTT
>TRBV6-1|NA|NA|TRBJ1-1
CASSQQYANTEAFF
TGTGCCAGCAGCCAACAGTACGCGAACACTGAAGCTTTCTTT
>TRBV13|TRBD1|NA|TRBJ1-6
CASSPGTGNSPLHF
TGTGCCAGCAGCCCCGGGACAGGGAATTCACCCCTCCACTTT
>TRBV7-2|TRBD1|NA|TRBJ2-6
CASSGTGGLYSGANVLTF
TGTGCCAGCAGCGGGACAGGGGGCCTTTACTCTGGGGCCAACGTCCTGACTTTC
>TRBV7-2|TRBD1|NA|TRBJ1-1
CASKGGQQNTEAFF
TGTGCCTCCAAAGGGGGACAGCAGAACACTGAAGCTTTCTTT
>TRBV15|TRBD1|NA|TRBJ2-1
CATSRDRALNEQFF
TGTGCCACCAGCAGGGACAGGGCCCTGAATGAGCAGTTCTTC
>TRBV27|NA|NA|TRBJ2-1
CASSLSRGEAYNEQFF
TGTGCCAGCAGTTTGAGTCGGGGTGAGGCCTACAATGAGCAGTTCTTC